This T cell receptor beta chain was captured by sequencing in a study of shared clonotypes between healthy human individuals (dated by TCRdb to 2018 to 2021). Study-wide context: The cohort comprised two women and three men aged 18 to 49 years. Leukapheresis yielded between about 0.8 and 8.9 billion PBMCs per donor. For each donor, three plates each were used for CD4 naive and CD4 memory, two plates were used for CD8 naive, and one plate was used for CD8 memory. To increase sequencing depth and limit assay-specific biases, different laboratories used diverse techniques to prepare libraries and sequence TCR repertoires. To estimate repertoire size and how much clonotypes are shared between individuals, the study performed deep sequencing of blood TCR repertoires from five healthy adults.

What the work shows at the level of the full study, not this receptor alone: About 5% of naive CD4, 3.5% of naive CD8, approximately 2% of memory CD4, and 0.4% of memory CD8 clonotypes were shared across several donors. Pairwise subsampling led to the expectation that sequencing depth would affect the degree of clonotype sharing among donors. Naive subsets generally had larger estimated clonotype richness than memory subsets did. Sampling was restricted to blood, and TCR repertoires in tissues likely differ from the TCR repertoires found in blood. Incomplete sequencing was indicated by rarefaction of sorted-subset datasets, despite the large sequencing depth. Higher generation probabilities were observed for clonotypes shared by all four sorted-subset donors than for non-shared clonotypes. Because the study included only a small number of donors, the genetic and exposure-history diversity represented was limited.

TCR CDR3 regions were amplified from genomic DNA by multiplex PCR using the deep immunoSEQ assay. For each cell subset, the extracted genomic DNA was distributed evenly across all wells of several immunoSEQ 96-well plates, and each plate served as one replicate. For sorted subsets, around 200 ng genomic DNA, equal to tens of thousands of T cell genomes, was loaded into each replicate PCR. The purified libraries were quantified using a Qubit 3.0 fluorometer, sized with a Bioanalyzer 2100, and then quantified again using the KAPA Library Quantification kit. Every immunoSEQ 96-well plate was sequenced on a dedicated single-read 150-cycle Illumina NextSeq 550 flow cell. Per the original workflow: Because the immunoSEQ output held only junctional sequences and lacked quality scores, the filtering could not match the filtering applied to full-length reads. Sequences were annotated with PyIR, a Python wrapper for IgBLAST v1.9, and V/J genes and CDR3 were assigned using IMGT germline references. Reads were removed for weak V/J assignments (E-value above 1e-6), missing CDR3, stop codons, out-of-frame junctions, or ambiguous translated residues. V3J clonotypes were defined by identical inferred V gene, J gene, and CDR3 amino acid sequence. The percentage overlap between two repertoires was calculated by dividing the number of shared unique clonotypes by the size of the smaller repertoire. RTK rarefaction, the Chao1 estimator, and Recon v2.1 estimates of unobserved clonotypes were used to assess repertoire richness. Generation probabilities for all TCRbeta clonotypes obtained by the gDNA method from a handful of donors were computed using OLGA. TCRdb stores this immuneACCESS table with in-frame sequences only. Part of the clones is absent; in the studies checked, under half of the shortfall reflects unresolved V genes, and no reason is known for the rest. V and J calls and clone size are those listed in that table; D and trimming were worked out from the DNA. The sample profile shows hundreds of thousands of clones; roughly 95% of them were found once. The top ten clones comprise over 0.1% of the sample.

CD8 naive samples were obtained by positive selection for CCR7 among CD45RO-negative cells, yielding a CD45RA+CCR7+ population from which TemRA cells were excluded. Healthy HIV-negative adults with no recently reported acute infections or vaccinations were included as donors. Every donor was a Caucasian adult residing in Nashville, Tennessee, USA. Blood was obtained by leukapheresis, after which PBMCs were separated by Ficoll-Histopaque density gradient centrifugation and cryopreserved in liquid nitrogen vapor phase. Analytical flow cytometry was used to check the purity and quantity of each magnetically sorted T cell population. From each sorted fraction, genomic DNA was isolated and quantified by UV absorbance on a Nanodrop 2000c. On this clone itself: Its antigen is unknown. Nothing much larger sits one base from this clone, and base qualities are not available.

This clonotype was obtained from a woman in her 30s in good health. The sequenced sample was naive CD8+ T cells sorted from blood. What the cell subset or site label conveys for this sample: CD45RA+CCR7+.

The sequenced DNA is TGTGCCAGCAGCCCGGGCCCCGCTTTTGGGGCCAACGTCCTGACTTTC. Its protein reads: CASSPGPAFGANVLTF. The chain couples TRBV27 to TRBJ2-6, with an unclear D gene assignment. Counted from cysteine to phenylalanine, this CDR3 has 16 amino acids. Of all the DNA, just the CDR3 is kept, 48 bases in frame from base 1. The germline V gene (reference sequence) specifies MNHEY as CDR1 and SMNVEV as CDR2. The junction shows trimming of 6 bases on V and 3 bases on J, plus 15 bases between the germline ends. Outside the CDR3, residues come from the reference TRBV27 and TRBJ2-6 proteins, so the full variable domain is: EAQVTQNPRYLITVTGKKLTVTCSQNMNHEYMSWYRQDPGLGLRQIYYSMNVEVTDKGDVPEGYKVSRKEKRNFPLILESPSPNQTSLYFCASSPGPAFGANVLTFGAGSRLTVL.